The 14 T cell receptor beta chains below come from one sample, sequenced in a study of blood T cell repertoires in COVID-19 (TCRdb year 2020). The protocol used for the library was the immunoSEQ multiplex PCR assay. TCRdb mirrors the immuneACCESS table, restricted to in-frame sequences. Some clones are absent from its copies; in checked studies, under half trace to an unresolved V gene, and the reason for the others is unknown. This sample lists 250,000 to 300,000 clones; approximately 90% were detected once. Of the sample, around a sixth falls within the top ten clones. Sequenced: PBMCs or T cells enriched from blood (not recorded which). Receptors originate from a man between 18 and 29 years old who had recovered from COVID-19.

The chain has TRBV20-1 and TRBJ1-2; D gene ambiguous. Germline V lookup: CDR1 DFQATT, CDR2 SNEGSKA (reference sequence). V lost 4 bases to trimming and J lost 3 bases, with 6 bases between them. The CDR3 contains 11 residues. The CDR3 DNA follows: TGCAGTGCTAAGGGAGACTATGGCTACACCTTC. Its translation is CSAKGDYGYTF.

This chain connects TRBV5-8 to TRBJ2-1; 11 nucleotides align to TRBD2. The CDR3 contains 17 residues. Germline trimming cut 3 bases from V and 6 bases from J; bases unmatched to any gene: 11. Per germline, CDR1 SGHTS and CDR2 YDEGEE. The CDR3 loop is CASSYLTSGVDRNEQFF. CDR3 in DNA: TGTGCCAGCAGCTACCTGACTAGCGGGGTCGACCGCAATGAGCAGTTCTTC.

The chain recombines TRBV9 with TRBJ1-1; 8 bases align to TRBD1. V lost 4 bases to trimming and J lost 2 bases; unmatched junction nucleotides: 4. Germline CDR1 is SGDLS and CDR2 is YYNGEE. This CDR3 is 14 amino acids long. CDR3 nucleotides: TGTGCCAGCAGCCGGACAGGGAGAAACACTGAAGCTTTCTTT. Amino acid sequence: CASSRTGRNTEAFF.

About this clone itself: An end of the junction differs from the germline gene, which may be a read error. The chain couples TRBV19 to TRBJ1-5, with TRBD1 matching 7 bases. Germline V lookup: CDR1 LNHDA, CDR2 SQIVND (reference sequence). The CDR3 covers 14 residues. Written as DNA, the CDR3 is TGTGCCAGTAGTGTAGAGACAGGGAATCAGCCCCAGCATTTT. Residues: CASSVETGNQPQHF. Filled out from reference TRBV19 and TRBJ1-5, the complete variable domain reads DGGITQSPKYLFRKEGQNVTLSCEQNLNHDAMYWYRQDPGQGLRLIYYSQIVNDFQKGDIAEGYSVSREKKESFPLTVTSAQKNPTAFYLCASSVETGNQPQHFGDGTRLSIL.

The gene calls are TRBV29-1 and TRBJ2-2; the D is unclear. Trimming shortened V by 2 bases and J by 6 bases, and 10 bases separated the two germline ends. CDR3 length equals 13 residues. Per the germline V gene, CDR1 is SQVTM and CDR2 is ANQGSEA. The CDR3 loop reads CSVERSEAGELFF. CDR3 bases: TGCAGCGTTGAAAGGTCCGAGGCCGGGGAGCTGTTTTTT.

This chain connects TRBV27 to TRBJ1-2; D perhaps matches TRBD1 (5 bases). This CDR3 comprises 13 residues. CDR1 and CDR2 (germline): MNHEY, SMNVEV (reference sequence). Trimming removed 5 bases from V and 3 bases from J, with 10 bases in between. The CDR3 coding sequence is TGTGCCAGCAGTGGGGGGGAATACTATGGCTACACCTTC. It translates to CASSGGEYYGYTF.

The rearrangement uses TRBV5-1 and TRBJ2-1; D is ambiguous. CDR3 size: 11 residues. The V and J ends lost 4 bases and 10 bases respectively, with 9 bases between them. Germline CDR1 and CDR2: SGHRS and YFSETQ. This CDR3 is CASSLTREQFF. The CDR3 DNA follows: TGCGCCAGCAGCCTAACCCGAGAGCAGTTCTTC. Full variable domain (outside the CDR3, taken from reference TRBV5-1 and TRBJ2-1): KAGVTQTPRYLIKTRGQQVTLSCSPISGHRSVSWYQQTPGQGLQFLFEYFSETQRNKGNFPGRFSGRQFSNSRSEMNVSTLELGDSALYLCASSLTREQFFGPGTRLTVL.

The chain combines TRBV15 with TRBJ1-2; 8 nucleotides match TRBD1. Per the germline V gene, CDR1 is LNHNV and CDR2 is YYDKDF (reference sequence). Germline trimming cut 3 bases from V and 3 bases from J; bases unmatched to any gene: 6. The CDR3 runs to 15 residues. The CDR3 sequence is CATSRDLTGDYGYTF. CDR3 in DNA: TGTGCCACCAGCAGGGACCTGACAGGGGACTATGGCTACACCTTC.

V usage is TRBV10-3 and J usage is TRBJ1-4; D may be TRBD1 (5 bases). The CDR3 runs to 16 residues. Germline CDR1 and CDR2: ENHRY and SYGVKD. V was pared by 2 bases and J by 4 bases, with 14 bases between. The CDR3 bases are TGTGCCATCAGTGAGGAACAGACAGCCGTTAATGAAAAACTGTTTTTT. Protein sequence: CAISEEQTAVNEKLFF.

The chain has TRBV5-1 and TRBJ1-5; D uncertain. Trimming stripped 5 bases from V and 0 bases from J, with 21 bases between. The CDR3 is made up of 18 amino acids. The germline V gene encodes CDR1 SGHRS and CDR2 YFSETQ. The CDR3 is CASRSTVLAPYSNQPQHF. The CDR3 nucleotides read TGCGCCAGCAGGTCTACAGTCCTAGCCCCTTATAGCAATCAGCCCCAGCATTTT.

The V call is TRBV27, the J call TRBJ1-6; D remains ambiguous. The CDR3 has 15 residues. The V gene's germline CDR1 is MNHEY and CDR2 SMNVEV (reference sequence). V dropped 5 bases and J dropped 4 bases, with 12 bases sitting between them. The CDR3 region is CASSPRPGYNSPLHF. The CDR3 DNA is TGTGCCAGCAGTCCTAGACCGGGTTATAATTCACCCCTCCACTTT.

The chain links TRBV4-1 to TRBJ1-1, with D maybe TRBD1 (5 bases). The CDR3 runs to 15 residues. Germline CDR1 MGHRA, CDR2 YSYEKL. V was cut by 0 bases and J by 7 bases, with 15 bases left in between. The CDR3 here is CASSQDSSGEFEAFF. The DNA for the CDR3 is TGCGCCAGCAGCCAAGATTCGTCGGGGGAGTTTGAAGCTTTCTTT.

The chain employs TRBV15 and TRBJ2-2, with TRBD2 identical over 7 bases. The germline CDR1 and CDR2 sequences are LNHNV and YYDKDF (reference sequence). CDR3 length equals 15 residues. V trimming: 0 bases; J trimming: 5 bases; junction bases outside the gene matches: 3. Written as DNA, the CDR3 is TGTGCCACCAGCAGAGATCGAGCGGGAACCGGGGAGCTGTTTTTT. Translating gives CATSRDRAGTGELFF.

This chain uses TRBV7-9 with TRBJ2-1; TRBD2 agrees at 7 bases. The trim removed 1 base at V and 2 bases at J, leaving 5 bases unmatched. CDR1 is SEHNR, CDR2 FQNEAQ, per germline (reference sequence). The CDR3 is 16 residues long. CDR3 residues: CASSLVLGLPYNEQFF. The CDR3, as DNA: TGTGCCAGCAGCTTAGTCTTGGGACTACCCTACAATGAGCAGTTCTTC.